This TCR beta chain was retrieved from a study of CD8+CD57+ T cells in acquired aplastic anemia. This CDR3 spans 12 amino acids. Trimming removed 3 bases at V and 0 bases at J, with 5 bases between. Germline-derived CDR1 and CDR2 are SQVTM and ANQGSEA. Profiles of TCR beta VDJ and CDR3 were generated from a genomic DNA template. TCRdb called the reads again in MiXCR, with one record for every CDR3 protein. This table holds around 200,000 distinct CDR3 sequences, about 50% found once. A few counts support this clonotype. Previously, flow cytometry had revealed CD8+CD57+ cell expansion in the patients chosen for sequencing. Severe acquired aplastic anemia was the diagnosis recorded for all patients.

Input material: sorted CD4+, CD8+, or CD8+CD57+ T cells (not recorded which) from PBMCs. The chain is built from TRBV29-1 and TRBJ1-2; no clear D gene. This sequence originates from a human donor with aplastic anemia. The CDR3 region has the DNA TGCAGCGTTGATAGGGCTAACTATGGCTACACCTTC. Protein sequence: CSVDRANYGYTF.